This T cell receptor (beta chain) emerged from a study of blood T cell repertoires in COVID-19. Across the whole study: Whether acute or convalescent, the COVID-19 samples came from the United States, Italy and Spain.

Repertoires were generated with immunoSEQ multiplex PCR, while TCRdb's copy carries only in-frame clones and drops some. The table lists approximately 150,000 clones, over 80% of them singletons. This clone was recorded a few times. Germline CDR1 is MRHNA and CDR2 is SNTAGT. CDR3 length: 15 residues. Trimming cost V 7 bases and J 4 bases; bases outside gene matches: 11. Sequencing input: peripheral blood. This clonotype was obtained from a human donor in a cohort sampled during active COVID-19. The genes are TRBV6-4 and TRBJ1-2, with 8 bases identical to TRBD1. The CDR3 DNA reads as TGTGCCAGCATTCAGCCGACAGGGGACAGCTATGGCTACACCTTC. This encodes CASIQPTGDSYGYTF.